This T cell receptor beta chain was observed in a study of blood T cell repertoires in COVID-19. Study-wide context: Some COVID-19 samples were acute and others convalescent; all came from the United States, Italy and Spain. Nucleic acid was either cDNA or gDNA, and it came from T cells, B-cell-depleted T cells, or PBMCs.

Study processing details: How many nucleated cells were present was estimated from reference gene primer amplification. Only in-frame clones appear in the TCRdb table, and some are missing; sequencing was by immunoSEQ multiplex PCR. V and J calls and clone size are given by that table; D and trimming were obtained from the DNA. The repertoire has 250,000 to 350,000 clones, 89% of them found once; the top ten carry 0.94%. CDR1 is SGHVS and CDR2 is FNYEAQ in the germline V gene. V dropped 0 bases and J dropped 0 bases, with 8 bases sitting between them. The CDR3 runs to 15 residues. The receptor comes from a woman aged 40 to 50 who had recovered from COVID-19. The sample comprised peripheral blood. The chain employs TRBV7-6 and TRBJ2-5; D remains unclear. DNA for the CDR3: TGTGCCAGCAGCTTAGCATTGAACAACCAAGAGACCCAGTACTTC. It specifies CASSLALNNQETQYF.